The 22 T cell receptor beta chains below were found in one sample sequenced in a study of T cell changes during pregnancy in multiple sclerosis. The data were produced by immunoSEQ multiplex PCR, yet TCRdb's version contains in-frame clones alone and is incomplete. The sample lists tens of thousands of clones; just over 90% were seen once. Specimen: peripheral blood, collected in the second trimester of pregnancy. These receptors were taken from a female donor in good health, enrolled as a control in a pregnancy study.

The chain is built from TRBV6-1 and TRBJ1-5; possibly TRBD1 for D (6 bases). There are 18 residues in the CDR3. V was cut by 2 bases and J by 0 bases, with 17 bases left in between. CDR1 MNHNS and CDR2 SASEGT come from the germline V gene. The CDR3 DNA is TGTGCCAGCAGTGAATATGATATCGGGACACTTAGCAATCAGCCCCAGCATTTT. This encodes CASSEYDIGTLSNQPQHF.

This CDR3 is CASSLSGLAGGPNEQFF. The DNA of the CDR3 is TGTGCCAGCAGCCTTTCGGGACTAGCGGGAGGGCCCAATGAGCAGTTCTTC. This sequence joins TRBV28 and TRBJ2-1; 16 nucleotides align to TRBD2. The CDR3 runs to 17 residues. Germline assignment: CDR1 MDHEN and CDR2 SYDVKM. The junction had 8 bases not matched to a gene; V was cut back by 6 bases and J by 6 bases.

This clone was recorded only once. The chain employs TRBV5-5 and TRBJ1-1; the D gene is possibly TRBD1 (5 bases). V gave up 4 bases and J gave up 1 base, with 26 bases separating them. There are 19 residues in the CDR3. CDR1 and CDR2 (germline): SGHKS, YYEKEE (reference sequence). The CDR3 loop is CASSRYSTGGPFRNTEAFF. The CDR3 DNA sequence: TGTGCCAGCAGCCGGTATAGCACGGGGGGACCCTTCCGGAACACTGAAGCTTTCTTT.

V is TRBV27 and J is TRBJ1-5; 9 positions agree with TRBD1. CDR3 size: 14 residues. V lost 5 bases, J lost 7 bases, and 6 bases stayed unmatched. CDR1 MNHEY and CDR2 SMNVEV come from the germline V gene (reference sequence). This CDR3 reads CASSQQGADQPQHF. The CDR3 DNA sequence: TGTGCCAGCAGTCAACAGGGGGCGGACCAGCCCCAGCATTTT.

The V call is TRBV19, the J call TRBJ1-6, with TRBD1 as a possible D gene (5 bases). The CDR3 is 13 residues long. Trimming pared 6 bases from V and 7 bases from J, leaving 10 bases between. Germline loops: CDR1 LNHDA, CDR2 SQIVND (reference sequence). The CDR3 DNA is TGTGCCAGTAGCCAACAGGCGAATTCACCCCTCCACTTT. It codes for CASSQQANSPLHF.

The rearrangement uses TRBV6-1 and TRBJ2-7, with TRBD1 matching 8 bases. Germline trimming cut 1 base from V and 6 bases from J; bases unmatched to any gene: 11. This CDR3 comprises 16 residues. Germline V gene data show CDR1 as MNHNS and CDR2 as SASEGT. The CDR3 region is CASSEVGSRGLGEQYF. CDR3 DNA: TGTGCCAGCAGTGAAGTGGGAAGCAGGGGGCTGGGCGAGCAGTACTTC.

The chain couples TRBV28 to TRBJ1-1, with 7 bases that match TRBD1. The CDR3 sequence is 14 residues long. Germline V gene sequence: CDR1 MDHEN, CDR2 SYDVKM. Unmatched junction bases numbered 1, after V lost 3 bases and J lost 0 bases. CDR3 loop: CASSLTGLNTEAFF. CDR3 DNA sequence: TGTGCCAGCAGTTTGACAGGGCTGAACACTGAAGCTTTCTTT.

The rearrangement links TRBV7-9 to TRBJ2-1; D is possibly TRBD1 (6 bases). This CDR3 is built from 14 residues. V lost 0 bases and J lost 7, with 10 bases in between. In germline, CDR1 is SEHNR, CDR2 FQNEAQ (reference sequence). CDR3 DNA: TGTGCCAGCAGCTTAGCGCGAGGGACAAATGAGCAGTTCTTC. Encoded protein: CASSLARGTNEQFF.

The chain uses TRBV7-3 and TRBJ1-5, with a possible D match to TRBD1 (6 bases). Trimming removed 2 bases from V and 3 bases from J, with 11 bases in between. The CDR3 consists of 15 residues. CDR1 SGHTA and CDR2 FQGTGA come from the germline V gene. CDR3 amino acids: CASSLGGADNQPQHF. CDR3 DNA sequence: TGTGCCAGCAGCTTAGGGGGGGCAGACAATCAGCCCCAGCATTTT. The variable domain in full, with the rest retrieved from reference TRBV7-3 and TRBJ1-5, is GAGVSQTPSNKVTEKGKYVELRCDPISGHTALYWYRQSLGQGPEFLIYFQGTGAADDSGLPNDRFFAVRPEGSVSTLKIQRTERGDSAVYLCASSLGGADNQPQHFGDGTRLSIL.

This chain joins TRBV7-9 and TRBJ1-1; D gene uncertain. Trimming pared 1 base from V and 0 bases from J, leaving 12 bases between. The length of the CDR3 is 16 residues. CDR1 SEHNR and CDR2 FQNEAQ come from the germline V gene (reference sequence). The CDR3 nucleotides are TGTGCCAGCAGCTTAGGGCAGTTTCACATGAACACTGAAGCTTTCTTT. Its translation is CASSLGQFHMNTEAFF.

This chain connects TRBV14 to TRBJ2-1; 9 bases map to TRBD2. V was clipped by 4 bases and J by 6 bases; unmatched bases: 10. The germline V gene has CDR1 SGHDN and CDR2 FVKESK. CDR3 length: 16 amino acids. In nucleotides, the CDR3 is TGTGCCAGCAGCCCCGGGCCGCTAGCGGGGTTCAATGAGCAGTTCTTC. Residues: CASSPGPLAGFNEQFF.

The rearrangement uses TRBV2 and TRBJ1-6, with D maybe TRBD1 (5 bases). V lost 6 bases to trimming and J lost 10 bases, with 13 bases between them. The CDR3 contains 13 residues. The germline V gene encodes CDR1 SNHLY and CDR2 FYNNEI. CDR3 amino acids: CASRGDGGSPLHF. CDR3 coding DNA: TGTGCCAGCAGAGGGGACGGGGGATCACCCCTCCACTTT.

This chain connects TRBV11-2 to TRBJ2-3; 10 bases align to TRBD2. The V gene's germline CDR1 is SGHAT and CDR2 FQNNGV. The CDR3 length is 15 residues. V trimming: 5 bases; J trimming: 4 bases; junction bases outside the gene matches: 6. This CDR3 is CASSPEAGGPDTQYF. CDR3 bases: TGTGCCAGCAGCCCAGAAGCGGGAGGGCCAGATACGCAGTATTTT.

The chain couples TRBV6-1 to TRBJ2-1; 7 bases agree with TRBD2. Germline values: CDR1 MNHNS, CDR2 SASEGT. Losses at the gene ends were 5 bases for V and 7 bases for J; bases not matched to a gene: 8. The CDR3 covers 14 residues. The CDR3 loop is CASSSGVEWNEQFF. CDR3 nucleotides: TGTGCCAGCAGTAGCGGGGTGGAATGGAATGAGCAGTTCTTC.

The CDR3 bases are TGTGCCAGCACAATACAGTTCGGAAACACCATATATTTT. Protein product: CASTIQFGNTIYF. The chain uses TRBV2 and TRBJ1-3; D remains ambiguous. V was cut by 7 bases and J by 4 bases, with 11 bases left in between. This CDR3 has 13 amino acids. CDR1 SNHLY and CDR2 FYNNEI come from the germline V gene.

The chain joins TRBV6-4 to TRBJ1-1, with D perhaps TRBD1 (6 bases). CDR1 is MRHNA and CDR2 is SNTAGT in the germline V gene. The CDR3 spans 13 residues. V lost 4 bases and J lost 1, with 7 bases in between. This CDR3 reads CASSGTENTEAFF. CDR3 bases: TGTGCCAGCAGTGGGACAGAGAACACTGAAGCTTTCTTT.

This chain joins TRBV5-1 and TRBJ2-2; TRBD2 aligns across 9 bases. The CDR3 extends over 14 amino acids. J lost 3 bases, V lost 5 bases, and 2 bases had no gene match. CDR1 and CDR2 from the germline V gene are SGHRS and YFSETQ. The CDR3 DNA sequence: TGCGCCAGCAGAAGACTAGCGGACACCGGGGAGCTGTTTTTT. It codes for CASRRLADTGELFF.

This chain joins TRBV7-9 and TRBJ1-1; TRBD1 is a possible D gene (6 bases). Germline lookup yields CDR1 SEHNR and CDR2 FQNEAQ (reference sequence). The CDR3 sequence is 12 residues long. V lost 5 bases and J 6 bases, leaving 10 bases between the germline ends. The CDR3 loop is CASSRGGAEAFF. The CDR3 nucleotides are TGTGCCAGCAGCCGCGGGGGCGCTGAAGCTTTCTTT. Variable domain in full (rest from reference TRBV7-9 and TRBJ1-1): DTGVSQNPRHKITKRGQNVTFRCDPISEHNRLYWYRQTLGQGPEFLTYFQNEAQLEKSRLLSDRFSAERPKGSFSTLEIQRTEQGDSAMYLCASSRGGAEAFFGQGTRLTVV.

J is TRBJ2-7 and V is TRBV28; maybe TRBD2 (7 bases). The CDR3 has 15 amino acids. Germline lookup yields CDR1 MDHEN and CDR2 SYDVKM. Trimming stripped 4 bases from V and 2 bases from J, with 15 bases between. The CDR3 loop reads CASSSTGEGAYEQYF. CDR3 nucleotides: TGTGCCAGCAGTTCGACGGGGGAGGGGGCCTACGAGCAGTACTTC.

As concerns this clone: One end of the junction fails to match germline, which may point to a read error. The chain links TRBV4-2 to TRBJ2-7; D might be TRBD2 (6 bases). The CDR3 is made up of 16 amino acids. Germline CDR1 is LGHNA and CDR2 is YNFKEQ. The CDR3: CASSQSNLEGFYGQYF. CDR3 nucleotide sequence: TGTGCCAGCAGCCAATCTAATTTGGAGGGTTTCTACGGGCAGTACTTC.

The chain has TRBV7-9 and TRBJ2-7; 8 bases align to TRBD1. Germline values: CDR1 SEHNR, CDR2 FQNEAQ (reference sequence). CDR3 length equals 13 residues. V lost 5 bases, J lost 3 bases, and 3 bases stayed unmatched. CDR3 protein: CASSLGQDYEQYF. For the CDR3, the DNA is TGTGCCAGCAGCCTGGGACAGGACTACGAGCAGTACTTC.

This chain connects TRBV10-3 to TRBJ1-1; D may be TRBD1 (5 bases). Germline assignment: CDR1 ENHRY and CDR2 SYGVKD. The germline V and J ends were trimmed by 4 bases and 7 bases, with 13 bases remaining between them. The CDR3 has 13 residues. The CDR3 coding sequence is TGTGCCATCAGTGGGGGACTGGGGAGTGAAGCTTTCTTT. Its protein is CAISGGLGSEAFF.